A selection of T cell receptor beta chains follows, all from one sample in a study of T cell responses to AZD1222 COVID-19 vaccine. Here immunoSEQ multiplex PCR was the method, and the copy in TCRdb shows in-frame clones only, minus some. Of some 89,000 clones listed, about nine tenths were seen once; the top ten hold 2% to 2.5%. The specimen was peripheral blood, collected on day 0 of AZD1222 vaccination. All receptors derive from an adult in good health. The CDR3 runs from the conserved cysteine through the conserved F or W. D genes are given only for firm matches. Clone size is stated in some rows and not others, as once, few, many or a class when expanded.

CASSGRGTGTF | TGTGCCAGCAGTGGCAGGGGGACGGGCACCTTC | TRBV28 | TRBD1 | TRBJ1-2 | .
CSASSTGGVYGYTF | TGCAGTGCTAGTTCTACAGGGGGCGTTTATGGCTACACCTTC | TRBV20-1 | TRBD1 | TRBJ1-2 | once
CASREWGLVTEAFF | TGTGCCAGCAGGGAATGGGGGCTGGTCACTGAAGCTTTCTTT | TRBV2 | . | TRBJ1-1 | .
CAWSVSDLNAEAFF | TGTGCCTGGAGTGTAAGTGACCTTAATGCTGAAGCTTTCTTT | TRBV30 | . | TRBJ1-1 | .
CASSANVQPQHF | TGTGCCAGCAGCGCTAATGTGCAGCCCCAGCATTTT | TRBV2 | . | TRBJ1-5 | .
CASSSGTSGNKGRYNEQFF | TGCGCCAGCAGTTCCGGGACTAGCGGGAACAAGGGCCGCTACAATGAGCAGTTCTTC | TRBV10-1 | TRBD2 | TRBJ2-1 | few
CASTRDRGDEKLFF | TGTGCCAGCACCCGGGACCGGGGGGATGAAAAACTGTTTTTT | TRBV6-5 | . | TRBJ1-4 | .
CASSAAQGAGGNTIYF | TGTGCCAGCAGCGCAGCCCAGGGGGCGGGTGGAAACACCATATATTTT | TRBV7-6 | TRBD1 | TRBJ1-3 | .
CASSVAAGGRADTQYF | TGTGCCAGCAGCGTAGCAGCGGGAGGAAGGGCAGATACGCAGTATTTT | TRBV9 | TRBD2 | TRBJ2-3 | .
CASANSSGANVLTF | TGTGCCAGCGCTAACAGCTCTGGGGCCAACGTCCTGACTTTC | TRBV18 | . | TRBJ2-6 | once
CASSPQGVGNQPQHF | TGTGCCAGCTCACCGCAGGGAGTCGGCAATCAGCCCCAGCATTTT | TRBV18 | . | TRBJ1-5 | .
CASSSQGLSSYNSPLHF | TGTGCCAGCTCGTCACAGGGGCTGAGCTCCTATAATTCACCCCTCCACTTT | TRBV18 | TRBD1 | TRBJ1-6 | .
CASSGWARQGDQVHGYTF | TGTGCCAGCAGCGGATGGGCGAGGCAGGGGGATCAAGTACATGGCTACACCTTC | TRBV5-4 | TRBD1 | TRBJ1-2 | .
CATSDPTGDGNEQFF | TGTGCCACCAGTGATCCGACAGGGGATGGCAATGAGCAGTTCTTC | TRBV24-1 | TRBD1 | TRBJ2-1 | .
CASSYSTGSPQYEQYF | TGTGCCAGCAGTTATTCGACAGGGAGTCCTCAGTACGAGCAGTACTTC | TRBV6-5 | TRBD1 | TRBJ2-7 | .
CASSDSRTGELFF | TGTGCCAGCAGTGATAGTCGAACCGGGGAGCTGTTTTTT | TRBV14 | . | TRBJ2-2 | .
CASSPGTSGRRWTGANVLTF | TGCGCCAGCAGCCCTGGGACTAGCGGGAGGAGGTGGACTGGGGCCAACGTCCTGACTTTC | TRBV5-1 | TRBD2 | TRBJ2-6 | .
CASSASGRSYNEQFF | TGTGCCAGTAGTGCCTCAGGGAGGTCCTACAATGAGCAGTTCTTC | TRBV19 | . | TRBJ2-1 | .
CASSGRRDSPLHF | TGTGCCAGCAGCGGCCGACGGGATTCACCCCTCCACTTT | TRBV3-1/TRBV3-2 | . | TRBJ1-6 | .
CASSQRAGVGEQFF | TGCGCCAGCAGCCAAAGAGCGGGAGTTGGTGAGCAGTTCTTC | TRBV4-1 | TRBD2 | TRBJ2-1 | few
CASSLAREVSYGYTF | TGTGCCAGCAGCTTGGCCAGGGAGGTTAGCTATGGCTACACCTTC | TRBV5-4 | . | TRBJ1-2 | .
CSVEQYRGQETQYF | TGCAGCGTCGAGCAGTACAGGGGGCAGGAGACCCAGTACTTC | TRBV29-1 | TRBD1 | TRBJ2-5 | once
CASTPTELGELFF | TGTGCCAGCACCCCGACAGAATTGGGGGAGCTGTTTTTT | TRBV2 | . | TRBJ2-2 | .
CASSYSGEKLFF | TGTGCCAGCAGCTATTCGGGTGAAAAACTGTTTTTT | TRBV3-1/TRBV3-2 | . | TRBJ1-4 | .
CASSEAATGWKNIQYF | TGTGCCAGCAGTGAAGCAGCTACAGGGTGGAAAAACATTCAGTACTTC | TRBV6-1 | . | TRBJ2-4 | .
CASRTGTSGRGTQYF | TGTGCCAGCAGAACAGGGACTAGCGGGAGGGGGACCCAGTACTTC | TRBV2 | TRBD2 | TRBJ2-5 | .
CASGSGGQTDTQYF | TGTGCCAGCGGGTCTGGGGGCCAGACAGATACGCAGTATTTT | TRBV19 | . | TRBJ2-3 | .
CASSLGGLAGKYF | TGTGCCAGCAGCTTAGGGGGACTAGCGGGAAAGTACTTC | TRBV11-2 | TRBD2 | TRBJ2-7 | .
CASSSKDSHEKLFF | TGTGCCAGCAGCTCCAAGGACAGTCATGAAAAACTGTTTTTT | TRBV5-4 | . | TRBJ1-4 | .
CASSYRTGDEAFF | TGTGCCAGCAGTTACAGGACAGGGGATGAAGCTTTCTTT | TRBV6-5 | TRBD1 | TRBJ1-1 | .
CASRPGPRINYGYTF | TGTGCCAGCAGGCCGGGACCGAGGATAAACTATGGCTACACCTTC | TRBV5-6 | . | TRBJ1-2 | .
CASSLVAKNIQYF | TGTGCCAGCAGCTTAGTTGCCAAAAACATTCAGTACTTC | TRBV7-8 | . | TRBJ2-4 | .
CASSQDRAAALTAFF | TGTGCCAGCAGCCAAGATCGGGCGGCGGCCCTAACGGCTTTCTTT | TRBV4-2 | . | TRBJ1-1 | .
CASSLRSGRYYEQYF | TGCGCCAGCAGCCTCCGTTCGGGTCGCTACTACGAGCAGTACTTC | TRBV23-1 | . | TRBJ2-7 | few
CAWSIGGRTGELFF | TGTGCCTGGAGTATAGGGGGCAGAACCGGGGAGCTGTTTTTT | TRBV30 | TRBD1 | TRBJ2-2 | .
CASSIGRGPWNEQFF | TGTGCCAGTAGTATAGGTAGGGGGCCGTGGAATGAGCAGTTCTTC | TRBV19 | TRBD1 | TRBJ2-1 | .
CASSQVGQQYF | TGTGCCAGCAGCCAAGTCGGACAGCAGTACTTC | TRBV14 | . | TRBJ2-7 | .
CAQGGTNTGELFF | TGCGCCCAGGGGGGGACGAACACCGGGGAGCTGTTTTTT | TRBV23-1 | . | TRBJ2-2 | .
CAWSWGDRTEAFF | TGTGCCTGGAGTTGGGGGGATCGGACTGAAGCTTTCTTT | TRBV30 | . | TRBJ1-1 | .
CASSVRGSAGTDTQYF | TGTGCCAGCAGTGTCCGCGGTAGCGCGGGCACAGATACGCAGTATTTT | TRBV6-1 | . | TRBJ2-3 | .
CASSFGHMNTGELFF | TGCGCCAGCAGCTTTGGACATATGAACACCGGGGAGCTGTTTTTT | TRBV5-1 | . | TRBJ2-2 | .
CSVEGGSQNTEAFF | TGCAGCGTTGAAGGGGGGAGCCAGAACACTGAAGCTTTCTTT | TRBV29-1 | . | TRBJ1-1 | .
CASSLGSGVQPQHF | TGTGCCAGCAGCTTAGGCTCAGGGGTTCAGCCCCAGCATTTT | TRBV7-9 | . | TRBJ1-5 | .
CASSLELVRNEQFF | TGTGCCAGCAGCTTAGAACTAGTTAGGAATGAGCAGTTCTTC | TRBV7-2 | . | TRBJ2-1 | .
CASSLGQTGRVATF | TGTGCCAGCAGCTTAGGGCAGACAGGCAGGGTAGCCACCTTC | TRBV7-2 | . | TRBJ1-2 | .
CASSFTSGRSTDTQYF | TGTGCCAGCAGCTTCACTAGCGGGCGGAGCACAGATACGCAGTATTTT | TRBV5-4 | TRBD2 | TRBJ2-3 | .